Shown below are 20 T cell receptor beta chains from a single sample sequenced in a study of molecular identifiers for immune sequencing clone quantification. Each CDR3 protein gets one entry after TCRdb re-called the PCR reads with MiXCR. The data show some 590,000 distinct CDR3 sequences, 25% seen once. The specimen was naive CD8+ T cells from blood, with Jurkat cell RNA spiked in. Subset meaning: FACS-sorted CD8+CD4-CCR7+CD45RA+ naive T cells. All receptors come from a human donor in good health. Some libraries in this study had Jurkat cell RNA spiked in.

This clonotype appeared a few times. The chain employs TRBV15 and TRBJ2-7; 9 bases match TRBD2. The germline CDR1 and CDR2 sequences are LNHNV and YYDKDF (reference sequence). CDR3 length: 15 residues. Trimming at V came to 4 bases and at J to 2 bases, leaving 6 bases not matched to a gene. The CDR3 is CATSILAGSTYEQYF. The DNA of the CDR3 is TGTGCCACCAGCATTCTAGCGGGGAGCACCTACGAGCAGTACTTC.

This clonotype was recorded at least ten times. The chain couples TRBV29-1 to TRBJ2-7, with no clear D. This CDR3 has 11 amino acids. CDR1 is SQVTM and CDR2 is ANQGSEA in the germline V gene. V was trimmed by 7 bases and J by 2 bases, leaving 9 bases between them. CDR3 protein: CSAGTTYEQYF. The CDR3, as DNA: TGCAGCGCCGGCACCACCTACGAGCAGTACTTC.

Only a few counts were recorded for this clonotype. This chain links TRBV27 with TRBJ2-2; 7 bases are shared with TRBD1. Germline V CDR1 and CDR2: MNHEY, SMNVEV (reference sequence). The J segment lost 7 bases and the V segment lost 3 bases, leaving 11 bases of the junction unmatched. The length of the CDR3 is 16 residues. This CDR3 reads CASSFQGVQGVGELFF. DNA for the CDR3: TGTGCCAGCAGTTTTCAGGGGGTGCAGGGGGTCGGGGAGCTGTTTTTT.

This clonotype was counted ten times or more. The chain couples TRBV7-9 to TRBJ2-7, with 9 nucleotides matching TRBD2. The CDR3 is 18 residues long. V lost 2 bases and J lost 0; bases outside the gene matches: 11. The germline gives CDR1 SEHNR, CDR2 FQNEAQ (reference sequence). CDR3 in amino acids: CASSLLAGPTSNSYEQYF. The CDR3, as DNA: TGTGCCAGCAGCTTACTAGCGGGGCCCACAAGCAACTCCTACGAGCAGTACTTC.

V usage is TRBV5-1 and J usage is TRBJ1-4; D possibly corresponds to TRBD1 (6 bases). The CDR3 is 15 residues long. Trimming shortened V by 0 bases and J by 8 bases, and 14 bases separated the two germline ends. Germline lookup yields CDR1 SGHRS and CDR2 YFSETQ. The DNA of the CDR3 is TGCGCCAGCAGCTTGGAACAGGGAAGTGGGGAAAAACTGTTTTTT. It codes for CASSLEQGSGEKLFF.

About this clonotype: The germline gene is not matched at one end of the junction; a read error may be the cause. V usage is TRBV11-2 and J usage is TRBJ2-1, with D maybe TRBD1 (6 bases). Germline CDR1 is SGHAT and CDR2 is FQNNGV. The CDR3 contains 14 residues. Written as DNA, the CDR3 is TGTGCCAGCAGCTTAGGGACAGAGTACAACGAGCAGTTCTTC. It encodes CASSLGTEYNEQFF.

This clonotype occurred many times. The chain couples TRBV6-5 to TRBJ2-5; D perhaps matches TRBD2 (6 bases). V was clipped by 2 bases and J by 2 bases, with 12 bases between them. This CDR3 has 15 amino acids. Germline V gives CDR1 MNHEY, CDR2 SVGAGI. CDR3 amino acids: CASSYDSGLQETQYF. The CDR3 coding sequence is TGTGCCAGCAGTTACGACAGCGGGCTACAAGAGACCCAGTACTTC.

The chain links TRBV29-1 to TRBJ2-7, with TRBD2 matching 13 bases. The CDR3 runs 16 residues. The V gene's germline CDR1 is SQVTM and CDR2 ANQGSEA. Unmatched junction bases numbered 8, after V lost 6 bases and J lost 0 bases. CDR3 amino acids: CSVYGTSGAFSYEQYF. DNA of the CDR3: TGCAGCGTCTACGGGACTAGCGGGGCATTCTCCTACGAGCAGTACTTC.

This chain connects TRBV27 to TRBJ2-1, with TRBD2 identical over 12 bases. This CDR3 comprises 14 residues. Trimming at V came to 6 bases and at J to 8 bases, leaving 5 bases not matched to a gene. Germline V gene data show CDR1 as MNHEY and CDR2 as SMNVEV (reference sequence). The CDR3 DNA is TGTGCCAGCAGGGAGGGACTAGCGGGCGATGAGCAGTTCTTC. Protein sequence: CASREGLAGDEQFF.

The V call is TRBV9, the J call TRBJ2-1; TRBD2 is a possible D gene (6 bases). V was cut by 0 bases and J by 13 bases, with 17 bases left in between. This CDR3 has 14 amino acids. Germline lookup yields CDR1 SGDLS and CDR2 YYNGEE. The CDR3 loop reads CASSVDQIPGEQFF. The CDR3 nucleotides read TGTGCCAGCAGCGTAGATCAAATCCCGGGAGAACAGTTCTTC.

There are many counts of this clonotype. The rearrangement links TRBV5-4 to TRBJ2-5; D possibly corresponds to TRBD1 (6 bases). The CDR3 totals 14 residues. The V end was cut by 3 bases, the J end by 2 bases, with 11 bases between. The germline CDR1 and CDR2 sequences are SGHNT and YYREEE (reference sequence). CDR3 sequence: CASSSGHGQETQYF. The CDR3 coding sequence is TGTGCCAGCAGCTCGGGACATGGGCAAGAGACCCAGTACTTC.

The V call is TRBV4-3, the J call TRBJ2-3; 15 nucleotides match TRBD2. V dropped 9 bases and J dropped 1; count of bases not matched to a gene: 8. CDR1 and CDR2 from the germline V gene are LGHNA and YSLEER. The CDR3 contains 17 residues. The CDR3 nucleotides are TGCGCCAGTGCCGGACTAGCGGGGGGGTCAGGCACAGATACGCAGTATTTT. It is translated as CASAGLAGGSGTDTQYF.

This clonotype was found many times. The chain carries TRBV29-1 and TRBJ2-1; 9 nucleotides match TRBD1. With V trimmed by 4 bases and J by 7 bases, 11 bases remained unmatched. Germline V gene sequence: CDR1 SQVTM, CDR2 ANQGSEA. This CDR3 has 15 residues. The CDR3: CSVAKRQGGGNEQFF. The CDR3, as DNA: TGCAGCGTTGCGAAAAGACAGGGGGGAGGAAATGAGCAGTTCTTC.

Ten or more counts support this clonotype. The CDR3 sequence is CASSLVIQATDTQYF. CDR3 DNA: TGTGCCAGCAGCTTAGTTATACAGGCCACAGATACGCAGTATTTT. This rearrangement joins TRBV7-9 to TRBJ2-3, with D possibly being TRBD1 (5 bases). The germline V and J ends were trimmed by 1 base and 2 bases, with 10 bases remaining between them. Germline V gene sequence: CDR1 SEHNR, CDR2 FQNEAQ (reference sequence). The CDR3 runs to 15 residues.

The CDR3 loop is CATSGAGTSGGDEQFF. For the CDR3, the DNA is TGTGCCACCAGTGGAGCCGGGACTAGCGGGGGCGATGAGCAGTTCTTC. The chain links TRBV24-1 to TRBJ2-1, with 14 nucleotides matching TRBD2. The CDR3 totals 16 residues. Trimming at V came to 5 bases and at J to 8 bases, leaving 7 bases not matched to a gene. The V gene's germline CDR1 is KGHDR and CDR2 SFDVKD.

J is TRBJ1-5 and V is TRBV27; possible D gene TRBD1, 6 bases. In germline, CDR1 is MNHEY, CDR2 SMNVEV (reference sequence). V was trimmed by 3 bases and J by 6 bases, leaving 15 bases between them. CDR3 length: 15 residues. CDR3 sequence (DNA): TGTGCCAGCAGTTTTCGGGGGGGCGGGGGTCAGCCCCAGCATTTT. Translation: CASSFRGGGGQPQHF.

The chain is built from TRBV6-2 or TRBV6-3 and TRBJ1-6, with TRBD1 matching over 8 bases. The CDR3 sequence is 16 residues long. V lost 7 bases and J lost 7; bases outside the gene matches: 12. Germline CDR1 is MNHEY and CDR2 is SVGEGT. CDR3 sequence (DNA): TGTGCCAGCACTCGCCCAAGGGACAGGACAAATTCACCCCTCCACTTT. It specifies CASTRPRDRTNSPLHF.

The V call is TRBV14, the J call TRBJ2-7; D gene ambiguous. The CDR3 totals 12 residues. The germline V gene encodes CDR1 SGHDN and CDR2 FVKESK. V gave up 0 bases and J gave up 7 bases, with 7 bases separating them. CDR3 sequence (DNA): TGTGCCAGCAGCCAAGAGGCAGATGAGCAGTACTTC. Translated: CASSQEADEQYF.

This clonotype has at least ten counts. V and J are TRBV12-3 or TRBV12-4 and TRBJ2-3, with D hard to call. V was trimmed by 3 bases and J by 14 bases, leaving 3 bases between them. The CDR3 loop spans 8 amino acids. Here the CDR3 DNA reads TGTGCCAGCAGTTTGGGGTATTTT. Translating it yields CASSLGYF.

The chain recombines TRBV7-9 with TRBJ2-1, with D possibly matching TRBD1 (5 bases). Germline V gene sequence: CDR1 SEHNR, CDR2 FQNEAQ (reference sequence). There are 16 residues in the CDR3. V lost 5 bases to trimming and J lost 4 bases, with 18 bases between them. The CDR3 loop reads CASSPRQRSIYNEQFF. The CDR3 coding sequence is TGTGCCAGCAGCCCCCGACAGAGATCGATTTACAATGAGCAGTTCTTC. Full variable domain (rest looked up from reference TRBV7-9 and TRBJ2-1): DTGVSQNPRHKITKRGQNVTFRCDPISEHNRLYWYRQTLGQGPEFLTYFQNEAQLEKSRLLSDRFSAERPKGSFSTLEIQRTEQGDSAMYLCASSPRQRSIYNEQFFGPGTRLTVL.